The 8 T cell receptor beta chains below were found in one sample sequenced in a study of T-cell reconstitution after alpha-beta-depleted transplantation in children. As it was prepared, the TCRbeta library received unique molecular identifiers. TCRdb re-analysed the PCR reads in MiXCR, keeping a single row per CDR3 protein. The data show over 70,000 distinct CDR3 sequences, with 7% to 10% seen just once and 5.5% to 7% held by the top ten. Sequences were derived from PBMCs from the stem cell graft donor, sampled from the stem cell graft. All receptors come from a human donor who donated a stem cell graft to a child with congenital amegakaryocytic thrombocytopenia.

As to this clonotype: With a much larger clone just one base away, this may be a read error. The CDR3 carries no conserved terminal phenylalanine or tryptophan, so it likely arises from a read error. This chain uses TRBV4-1 with TRBJ2-1; either TRBD1 or TRBD2 may supply D (5 bases each). Deletions cut 4 bases from V and 9 bases from J, with 13 bases between. The germline V gene encodes CDR1 MGHRA and CDR2 YSYEKL. The CDR3 length is 13 residues. This chain's CDR3 is CASSPGTSSEQFI. Here the CDR3 DNA reads TGCGCCAGCAGCCCGGGGACCTCCAGTGAGCAGTTCATC.

The table lists this clonotype with many counts. The chain joins TRBV3-1 to TRBJ1-5; D uncertain. Trimming pared 0 bases from V and 4 bases from J, leaving 10 bases between. The length of the CDR3 is 15 residues. Germline V gives CDR1 LGHDT, CDR2 YNNKEL (reference sequence). The CDR3 region is CASSQDLVGNQPQHF. The CDR3 nucleotides are TGTGCCAGCAGCCAAGATTTAGTGGGGAATCAGCCCCAGCATTTT.

This clonotype was seen ten or more times. V and J are TRBV6-1 and TRBJ1-1; D might be TRBD1 (5 bases). The length of the CDR3 is 14 residues. CDR1 and CDR2 (germline): MNHNS, SASEGT. Trimming pared 5 bases from V and 0 bases from J, leaving 10 bases between. CDR3 residues: CASSPAGVNTEAFF. In nucleotides, the CDR3 is TGTGCCAGCAGTCCGGCGGGGGTGAACACTGAAGCTTTCTTT.

In its sample, this clonotype was seen many times. This chain links TRBV5-1 with TRBJ2-2, with 10 bases matching TRBD2. The junction had 9 bases not matched to a gene; V was cut back by 6 bases and J by 4 bases. This CDR3 spans 16 amino acids. Germline CDR1 reads SGHRS; CDR2 reads YFSETQ. CDR3 coding DNA: TGCGCCAGCACCCTTCGGACTAGCGGACCCACCGGGGAGCTGTTTTTT. Residues: CASTLRTSGPTGELFF.

In this sample, this clonotype turned up many times. This chain uses TRBV5-6 with TRBJ2-4; TRBD2 is a possible D gene (5 bases). Trimming cost V 8 bases and J 8 bases, with 14 bases left between them. Per germline, CDR1 SGHDT and CDR2 YYEEEE. There are 12 residues in the CDR3. This CDR3 reads CASVGGSDIQYF. CDR3 DNA: TGTGCCAGTGTGGGCGGGTCCGACATTCAGTACTTC.

This clonotype was counted a single time. Relative to the germline gene, one junction end is altered; a read error may explain this. The genes are TRBV29-1 and TRBJ1-4; possibly TRBD1 for D (6 bases). Germline V CDR1 and CDR2: SQVTM, ANQGSEA. This CDR3 is built from 13 residues. CDR3 protein: CSVEHRANEKLFF. As DNA, the CDR3 is TGCAGCGTTGAGCACAGGGCGAATGAAAAACTGTTTTTC.

This clonotype has at least ten counts. The chain combines TRBV5-1 with TRBJ2-3; D is ambiguous. Deletions cut 7 bases from V and 2 bases from J, with 14 bases between. CDR1 is SGHRS, CDR2 YFSETQ, per germline. The CDR3 has 14 residues. CDR3 loop: CASRDSFYTDTQYF. The DNA of the CDR3 is TGCGCCAGCCGCGACTCTTTCTACACAGATACGCAGTATTTT.

This clonotype was seen only once. The V and J genes are TRBV11-3 and TRBJ2-5, with D perhaps matching TRBD2 (6 bases). V was trimmed by 6 bases and J by 2 bases, leaving 10 bases between them. The CDR3 contains 13 residues. Germline CDR1 reads SGHNT; CDR2 reads YENEEA. The CDR3 coding sequence is TGTGCCAGCAGTGCGGGGCATCAAGAGACCCAGTACTTC. It translates to CASSAGHQETQYF.